Detailed here is one T cell receptor beta chain. The germline gene is not matched at one end of the junction; a read error may be the cause. Time point meaning: pretreatment peripheral blood. The method was immunoSEQ multiplex PCR; TCRdb's version includes in-frame clones alone and lacks a portion of them. The sample has 45,000 to 50,000 clones, more than 75% seen once; the top ten hold 1.5% to 2%. The CDR3 has 17 residues. Germline V gives CDR1 SGHAT, CDR2 FQNNGV. These data originate in a study of PD-L1 blockade in urothelial cancer. This receptor was obtained from a man aged 50 to 59 with urothelial cancer. The chain uses TRBV11-2 and TRBJ2-2; D gene ambiguous. Sequencing was performed on PBMCs, taken around atezolizumab (anti-PD-L1) treatment. This CDR3 is CASSLLLGLRNPGELFF. As DNA, the CDR3 is TGTGCCAGCAGCTTATTATTGGGCCTTCGGAACCCCGGGGAGCTGTTTTTT.